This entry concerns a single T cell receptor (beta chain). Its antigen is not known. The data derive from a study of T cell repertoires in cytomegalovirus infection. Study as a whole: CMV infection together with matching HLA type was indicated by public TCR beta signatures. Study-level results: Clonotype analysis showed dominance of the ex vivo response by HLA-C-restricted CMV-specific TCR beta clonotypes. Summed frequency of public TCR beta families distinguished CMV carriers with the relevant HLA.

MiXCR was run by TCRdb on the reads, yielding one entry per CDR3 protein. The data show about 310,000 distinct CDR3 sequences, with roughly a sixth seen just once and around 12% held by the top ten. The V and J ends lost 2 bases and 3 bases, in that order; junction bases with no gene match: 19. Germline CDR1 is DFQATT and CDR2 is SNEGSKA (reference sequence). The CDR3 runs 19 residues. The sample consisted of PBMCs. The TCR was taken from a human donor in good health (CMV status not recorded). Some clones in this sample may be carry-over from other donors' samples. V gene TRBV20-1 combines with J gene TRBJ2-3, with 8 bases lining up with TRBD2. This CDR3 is CSARFFSAFGGGSTDTQYF. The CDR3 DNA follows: TGCAGTGCTAGATTTTTTTCTGCTTTCGGCGGGGGGAGTACAGATACGCAGTATTTT.